A selection of T cell receptor beta chains follows, all from one sample in a study of OX40 agonist ivuxolimab in advanced cancers. Data came from immunoSEQ multiplex PCR; TCRdb stores just in-frame clones and leaves some out. Of tens of thousands of clones listed, 65% to 80% were seen once; the top ten hold approximately 15%. The starting material was CD4+ or CD8+ T cells sorted from blood, obtained in a trial of the OX40 agonist ivuxolimab. Receptors originate from an adult with an advanced solid tumor such as melanoma, head and neck, liver or kidney cancer. Both conserved end residues are part of each CDR3. D genes are given only for firm matches. The size field is filled for only some rows; it gives once, few, many or a size class.

>TRBJ2-2|TRBV11-2|-|-
TGTGCCAGCAGCTTTGTGGAGAACACCGGGGAGCTGTTTTTT
CASSFVENTGELFF
>TRBJ2-7|TRBV27|-|-
TGTGCCAGCAGTCTCTTGCCGGGACCGTCCTCCTACGAGCAGTACTTC
CASSLLPGPSSYEQYF
>TRBJ2-3|TRBV2|few|-
TGTGCCAGCAGTGCCGGGACCTGGCGGGGCACAGATACGCAGTATTTT
CASSAGTWRGTDTQYF
>TRBJ2-5|TRBV20-1|-|-
TGCAGTGCTAGCACCCTGGGGACCCAGTACTTC
CSASTLGTQYF
>TRBJ1-1|TRBV7-9|-|TRBD1
TGTGCCAGCAGCCCCCAGACAGGGGGCGAAACTGAAGCTTTCTTT
CASSPQTGGETEAFF
>TRBJ2-5|TRBV7-9|-|TRBD1
TGTGCCAGCAGCTCCCAATCCGGGACAGGGATACGGACCCAGTACTTC
CASSSQSGTGIRTQYF
>TRBJ2-7|TRBV7-2|-|-
TGTGCCAGCAGCTTAGCGGGGGCCGGCTCCGAGCAGTACTTC
CASSLAGAGSEQYF
>TRBJ2-2|TRBV7-6|-|TRBD1
TGTGCCAGCAGCTCAGGGACAGGGTTGGACGGGGAGCTGTTTTTT
CASSSGTGLDGELFF
>TRBJ2-1|TRBV13|-|TRBD2
TGTGCCAGCAGCTTAAGGGGAGGGTCCTACAATGAGCAGTTCTTC
CASSLRGGSYNEQFF
>TRBJ1-6|TRBV15|medium-sized|-
TGTGCCACCAGCAGAGATTTTACAGGGAATTCACCCCTCCACTTT
CATSRDFTGNSPLHF
>TRBJ1-4|TRBV9|-|TRBD1
TGTGCCAGCAGCCCTGGACAGGCAACTAATGAAAAACTGTTTTTT
CASSPGQATNEKLFF
>TRBJ1-3|TRBV4-1|-|TRBD1
TGCGCCAGCAGCCTACAGACAGGGTCTGGAAACACCATATATTTT
CASSLQTGSGNTIYF
>TRBJ1-1|TRBV6-1|-|-
TGTGCCAGCAGTGAAGCGAAGTTGATACCTGAAGCTTTCTTT
CASSEAKLIPEAFF
>TRBJ2-7|TRBV18|-|-
TGTGCCAGCTCATCCCGGGACAACCACTCCTACGAGCAGTACTTC
CASSSRDNHSYEQYF
>TRBJ2-7|TRBV28|medium-sized|-
TGTGCCAGCACCAGGACAGTGAGCTACGAGCAGTACTTC
CASTRTVSYEQYF
>TRBJ2-3|TRBV9|-|-
TGTGCCAGCAGCCCCCTCGGGGGCATTAGCACAGATACGCAGTATTTT
CASSPLGGISTDTQYF
>TRBJ2-3|TRBV6-5|-|-
TGTGCCAGCATGGGGGAATGGGGCACAGATACGCAGTATTTT
CASMGEWGTDTQYF
>TRBJ2-5|TRBV5-8|-|-
TGTGCCAGCAGCTTGTGGGGGGATGAGACCCAGTACTTC
CASSLWGDETQYF
>TRBJ2-2|TRBV7-6|-|-
TGTGCCAGCAGCGCCTCTGCTGGTGGGGAGCTGTTTTTT
CASSASAGGELFF
>TRBJ1-2|TRBV7-2|large|-
TGTGCCAGCAGCTTAAGGGGAGGCTATGGCTACACCTTC
CASSLRGGYGYTF
>TRBJ1-1|TRBV7-9|-|-
TGTGCCAGCAGCTTAGAGGGGAACACTGAAGCTTTCTTT
CASSLEGNTEAFF
>TRBJ2-6|TRBV5-1|few|TRBD1
TGCGCCAGCAGCTTGTATCAGGGGGAGTATCACTCTGGGGCCAACGTCCTGACTTTC
CASSLYQGEYHSGANVLTF
>TRBJ2-7|TRBV7-6|-|-
TGTGCCAGCAGCTTAGAAGACTCGTCCGGGGACGAGCAGTACTTC
CASSLEDSSGDEQYF
>TRBJ2-3|TRBV7-2|-|TRBD1
TGTGCCAGCAGGGGGACAGGGGGACGGCGCACAGATACGCAGTATTTT
CASRGTGGRRTDTQYF
>TRBJ1-1|TRBV7-2|-|-
TGTGCCAGCAGCTTAGCTAGCGGGACTGAAGCTTTCTTT
CASSLASGTEAFF
>TRBJ2-7|TRBV6-6|-|-
TGTGCCAGCAGTTACGGCGGGATTTATTACGAGCAGTACTTC
CASSYGGIYYEQYF
>TRBJ1-3|TRBV7-9|-|-
TGTGCCAGCAGCCAGACGGGCTATGGAAACACCATATATTTT
CASSQTGYGNTIYF
>TRBJ1-1|TRBV6-5|-|-
TGTGCCAGCAGCCGAATTATGAACACTGAAGCTTTCTTT
CASSRIMNTEAFF
>TRBJ1-1|TRBV13|-|TRBD1
TGTGCCAGCAGCGCTATACAGGGGGACGCCTTCACTGAAGCTTTCTTT
CASSAIQGDAFTEAFF
>TRBJ1-1|TRBV27|-|-
TGTGCCAGCAGTTTATCGAAGTTGGGAGATGAAGCTTTCTTT
CASSLSKLGDEAFF
>TRBJ2-1|TRBV7-2|-|-
TGTGCCAGCAGCAGAGGACATAGGTCCAACAATGAGCAGTTCTTC
CASSRGHRSNNEQFF
>TRBJ2-3|TRBV7-8|once|-
TGTGCCAGCAGCCTCGGGGGAGGTTTCGATACGCAGTATTTT
CASSLGGGFDTQYF
>TRBJ2-7|TRBV4-3|-|TRBD1
TGCGCCAGCAGCCAAGGGACAGGGGGCGGCGAGCAGTACTTC
CASSQGTGGGEQYF
>TRBJ2-7|TRBV27|-|TRBD1
TGTGCCAGCAGTATTTACCAGGGGGCCCACCAGTACTTC
CASSIYQGAHQYF
>TRBJ2-7|TRBV4-1|-|-
TGCGCCAGCAGCCAAGGTTATGGCGGGTCCTACGAGCAGTACTTC
CASSQGYGGSYEQYF
>TRBJ2-2|TRBV5-4|-|-
TGTGCCATTTCGGACAGCCTGAACACCGGGGAGCTGTTTTTT
CAISDSLNTGELFF
>TRBJ2-5|TRBV7-2|-|-
TGTGCCAGCAGCTTATTAGAGACCCAGTACTTC
CASSLLETQYF
>TRBJ2-2|TRBV13|-|-
TGTGCCAGCAGCAGGGTCCAGAACACCGGGGAGCTGTTTTTT
CASSRVQNTGELFF
>TRBJ1-3|TRBV6-1|-|-
TGTGCCAGCAGTGAGGCGGGCTCCAGAAACACCATATATTTT
CASSEAGSRNTIYF
>TRBJ1-3|TRBV5-1|-|-
TGCGCCAGCAGCTCGAATCCGGGAGCCAGATTCCAGGGGAACACCATATATTTT
CASSSNPGARFQGNTIYF
>TRBJ2-5|TRBV4-2|-|TRBD2
TGTGCCAGCAGCCAGCCGACTAGCGGGGGGCCGGGGGCAGAGACCCAGTACTTC
CASSQPTSGGPGAETQYF
>TRBJ1-1|TRBV19|-|-
TGTGCCAGTAGTATATCAGGGGTGGGCACTGAAGCTTTCTTT
CASSISGVGTEAFF
>TRBJ2-1|TRBV27|-|TRBD1
TGTGCCAGTACGGGACAGGGGGTCAATGAGCAGTTCTTC
CASTGQGVNEQFF
>TRBJ2-6|TRBV4-3|few|-
TGCGCCAGCAGCCAAGAGCCGGCAAGTGTCTCTGGGGCCAACGTCCTGACTTTC
CASSQEPASVSGANVLTF
>TRBJ2-1|TRBV2|-|-
TGTGCCAGCAGCGTCTGGCGGGACAATGAGCAGTTCTTC
CASSVWRDNEQFF